The TCR beta chain described here comes from a study of cytomegalovirus exposure and HLA in healthy donors. The CDR3 is 16 residues long. J lost 4 bases, V lost 4 bases, and 10 bases had no gene match. Per the germline V gene, CDR1 is MDHEN and CDR2 is SYDVKM. This PCR relied on a set of 60 Vbeta primers and 13 Jbeta primers. Some clones are missing from TCRdb's copy, which holds only in-frame ones; the method was immunoSEQ multiplex PCR. The table lists under 200,000 clones, approximately 80% of them singletons. Sequencing used PBMCs. The gene calls are TRBV28 and TRBJ2-5; 9 positions match TRBD1. This clonotype originated in a woman between 50 and 59 years old in good health and CMV-seronegative. The CDR3 loop reads CASSSLTGGWGETQYF. In DNA, the CDR3 is TGTGCCAGCAGTTCCCTCACAGGGGGCTGGGGAGAGACCCAGTACTTC.